One sample yielded the 25 T cell receptor beta chains listed below, sequenced in a study of T cells in Graves' hyperthyroidism and ophthalmopathy. The source material, RNA transcripts, was used to amplify TCR beta CDR3 regions. Initially, a first-round RT-PCR of the TCR CDR3 employed the HTBI primer set. One entry per CDR3 protein, called by TCRdb with MiXCR from the multiplex PCR reads. The repertoire consists of 450,000 to 650,000 distinct CDR3 sequences, with 13% to 15% occurring once and the leading ten covering roughly 7%. The sample comprised blood. The source is a woman aged 18 to 35 with Graves' ophthalmopathy.

The genes are TRBV5-1 and TRBJ2-2, with no clear D. CDR1 and CDR2 from the germline V gene are SGHRS and YFSETQ. The ends were cut back, 4 bases at V and 0 bases at J, with 13 bases in the middle. The CDR3 consists of 16 residues. The CDR3 nucleotides are TGCGCCAGCAGCGCCTTGCGCAGTGCGAACACCGGGGAGCTGTTTTTT. Translating gives CASSALRSANTGELFF.

The rearrangement links TRBV27 to TRBJ2-2; 10 nucleotides agree with TRBD2. Germline CDR1 and CDR2: MNHEY and SMNVEV (reference sequence). The CDR3 has 17 amino acids. The ends lost 6 bases at V and 6 bases at J; junction bases unmatched: 13. The CDR3 nucleotides are TGTGCCAGCAGCCGAACCCGCCTAGCGGGAGCAGCCGGGGAGCTGTTTTTT. This encodes CASSRTRLAGAAGELFF.

The rearrangement links TRBV27 to TRBJ2-2; TRBD1 agrees at 7 bases. The trim removed 0 bases at V and 1 base at J, leaving 5 bases unmatched. CDR1 is MNHEY, CDR2 SMNVEV, per germline (reference sequence). The CDR3 runs to 17 residues. This chain's CDR3 is CASSLSTGTVNTGELFF. The CDR3 region has the DNA TGTGCCAGCAGTTTATCGACCGGGACAGTGAACACCGGGGAGCTGTTTTTT.

Remarks on this clonotype: This may be a read error: a much more frequent sequence differs by one nucleotide. This chain joins TRBV9 and TRBJ2-2; D remains ambiguous. The CDR3 length is 13 residues. V shed 3 bases and J shed 1 base, with 4 bases lying between them. The V gene's germline CDR1 is SGDLS and CDR2 YYNGEE. CDR3 nucleotides: TGTGCCAGCAGCGCCCAGAACACCGGGGAGCTGTTTTTT. This encodes CASSAQNTGELFF.

This clonotype was found many times. The chain carries TRBV30 and TRBJ2-1; tentatively, D is TRBD2 (5 bases). CDR3 length: 11 amino acids. Germline CDR1 reads GTSNPN; CDR2 reads SVGIG (reference sequence). With 2 bases removed from V and 15 bases from J, the gap between germline ends came to 14 bases. The CDR3 sequence: CAWSIGLGWFF. For the CDR3, the DNA is TGTGCCTGGAGTATCGGACTCGGTTGGTTCTTC. The full variable domain, rest sourced from reference TRBV30 and TRBJ2-1, is SQTIHQWPATLVQPVGSPLSLECTVEGTSNPNLYWYRQAAGRGLQLLFYSVGIGQISSEVPQNLSASRPQDRQFILSSKKLLLSDSGFYLCAWSIGLGWFFGPGTRLTVL.

This clonotype was counted at least ten times. This chain links TRBV5-1 with TRBJ2-1, with D possibly matching TRBD1 (5 bases). The CDR3 loop spans 19 amino acids. Trimming left V 4 bases short and J 0 bases short, with 23 bases between. Germline lookup yields CDR1 SGHRS and CDR2 YFSETQ. CDR3 bases: TGCGCCAGCAGCCCAGGGTCCAGCGCTGCTCCCAGCTCCTACAATGAGCAGTTCTTC. Translating gives CASSPGSSAAPSSYNEQFF.

This clonotype was counted at least ten times. This chain connects TRBV24-1 to TRBJ2-7; D is possibly TRBD1 (6 bases). V gave up 4 bases and J gave up 2 bases, with 14 bases separating them. Per the germline V gene, CDR1 is KGHDR and CDR2 is SFDVKD. CDR3 length: 15 amino acids. The CDR3 loop reads CATSDSGTNPYEQYF. CDR3 in DNA: TGTGCCACCAGTGACTCCGGGACAAATCCCTACGAGCAGTACTTC.

This clonotype was seen ten or more times. J is TRBJ1-1 and V is TRBV5-1; 7 bases agree with TRBD1. This CDR3 comprises 16 residues. Germline assignment: CDR1 SGHRS and CDR2 YFSETQ. V lost 0 bases, J lost 0 bases, and 5 bases stayed unmatched. This CDR3 reads CASSLAPGQVNTEAFF. The CDR3 DNA sequence: TGCGCCAGCAGCTTGGCCCCCGGACAGGTGAACACTGAAGCTTTCTTT.

This clonotype has ten or more counts. The gene calls are TRBV28 and TRBJ2-7; D is ambiguous. From germline, CDR1 is MDHEN and CDR2 SYDVKM. This CDR3 has 16 residues. V dropped 3 bases and J dropped 2 bases, with 17 bases sitting between them. The CDR3, as DNA: TGTGCCAGCAGTTTTTGGGGATCGAGCGATACCTACGAGCAGTACTTC. This codes for CASSFWGSSDTYEQYF.

A remark on this clonotype: A much larger clone differs from this one at a single base, so this may be a read error. The genes are TRBV27 and TRBJ1-1, with D possibly matching TRBD1 (6 bases). Germline CDR1 and CDR2: MNHEY and SMNVEV (reference sequence). Between the trimmed V and J ends, which lost 3 bases and 5 bases, there was a span of 16 bases. The CDR3 length is 15 residues. In DNA, the CDR3 is TGTGCCAGCAGTTTGGCACGGGGGGCGCGAACTGAAGCTTTCTTT. It translates to CASSLARGARTEAFF.

This clonotype was counted many times. The chain links TRBV12-3 or TRBV12-4 to TRBJ2-1; D gene ambiguous. Trimming took off 0 bases at V and 10 bases at J, with 7 bases between the two ends. CDR3 length: 12 amino acids. This CDR3 is CASSLASLEQFF. The CDR3 coding sequence is TGTGCCAGCAGTTTAGCGAGCCTAGAGCAGTTCTTC.

The genes are TRBV20-1 and TRBJ1-2, with D unresolved. The CDR3 consists of 12 residues. Germline V gene lookup returns CDR1 DFQATT and CDR2 SNEGSKA (reference sequence). Trimming cost V 0 bases and J 6 bases, with 8 bases left between them. CDR3 coding DNA: TGCAGTGCTAGAGAATCTGGGGATGGCTACACCTTC. This translates into CSARESGDGYTF.

This clonotype came up many times. This chain links TRBV2 with TRBJ2-2; D remains ambiguous. This CDR3 has 15 amino acids. Trimming shortened V by 3 bases and J by 0 bases, and 8 bases separated the two germline ends. The germline V gene has CDR1 SNHLY and CDR2 FYNNEI. CDR3: CASSDFNTNTGELFF. The CDR3 DNA follows: TGTGCCAGCAGTGATTTTAACACGAACACCGGGGAGCTGTTTTTT.

This clonotype was recorded at least ten times. V and J are TRBV28 and TRBJ2-7; TRBD1 aligns across 8 bases. Germline CDR1 reads MDHEN; CDR2 reads SYDVKM. With V trimmed by 10 bases and J by 6 bases, 23 bases remained unmatched. The CDR3 loop spans 17 amino acids. DNA of the CDR3: TGTGCCACAGGGGGCCCATCCAAATCCAGGGGCTGGGCCGAGCAGTACTTC. Its translation: CATGGPSKSRGWAEQYF.

This rearrangement joins TRBV11-3 to TRBJ1-2; tentative D call: TRBD1 (6 bases). CDR1 and CDR2 (germline): SGHNT, YENEEA. Between the trimmed V and J ends, which lost 3 bases and 6 bases, there was a span of 14 bases. The CDR3 runs to 14 residues. CDR3 loop: CASSLSGAFNGYTF. DNA for the CDR3: TGTGCCAGCAGCTTGTCGGGGGCATTTAATGGCTACACCTTC.

This clonotype was found a few times. The chain combines TRBV28 with TRBJ2-7, with TRBD2 matching 8 bases. Germline V gene sequence: CDR1 MDHEN, CDR2 SYDVKM. This CDR3 region has 12 residues. The CDR3 reads CITRGGAYEQYF. The CDR3 bases are TGTATTACCCGGGGGGGGGCGTACGAGCAGTACTTC. Drawing the rest from reference TRBV28 and TRBJ2-7, the complete variable domain is DVKVTQSSRYLVKRTGEKVFLECVQDMDHENMFWYRQDPGLGLRLIYFSYDVKMKEKGDIPEGYSVSREKKERFSLILESASTNQTSMYLCITRGGAYEQYFGPGTRLTVT.

The chain has TRBV10-3 and TRBJ1-2; D gene uncertain. V lost 4 bases and J lost 3, with 18 bases in between. The CDR3 extends over 16 amino acids. In germline, CDR1 is ENHRY, CDR2 SYGVKD. The CDR3 protein is CAISGSRELNDYGYTF. The CDR3 coding sequence is TGTGCCATCAGTGGGTCTAGGGAGCTGAACGACTATGGCTACACCTTC.

This clonotype was observed a handful of times. Just one base apart from a much larger clone, this may be a read error. J is TRBJ2-5 and V is TRBV6-1; 7 positions agree with TRBD2. The CDR3 runs to 14 residues. V lost 4 bases, J lost 5 bases, and 7 bases stayed unmatched. CDR1 is MNHNS and CDR2 is SASEGT in the germline V gene. Here the CDR3 reads CASSGRREWETQYF. The CDR3 coding sequence is TGTGCCAGCAGTGGAAGGCGGGAGTGGGAGACCCAGTACTTC.

This clonotype has a handful of counts. This chain links TRBV4-3 with TRBJ2-7; D is unclear. Germline V gene data show CDR1 as LGHNA and CDR2 as YSLEER. This CDR3 spans 15 amino acids. V was shortened by 0 bases and J by 0 bases, with 9 bases between the two germline ends. The DNA of the CDR3 is TGCGCCAGCAGCCAAGATCAAGCGTTCTCCTACGAGCAGTACTTC. Amino acid sequence: CASSQDQAFSYEQYF.

This clonotype was recorded at least ten times. The genes are TRBV9 and TRBJ2-1; 11 positions agree with TRBD2. The CDR3 spans 15 residues. Trimming cost V 0 bases and J 6 bases; bases outside gene matches: 2. Germline V gene lookup returns CDR1 SGDLS and CDR2 YYNGEE. The CDR3 loop is CASSVVLAGVNEQFF. DNA for the CDR3: TGTGCCAGCAGCGTAGTACTAGCGGGAGTCAATGAGCAGTTCTTC.

This clonotype was seen at least ten times. The chain uses TRBV12-3 or TRBV12-4 and TRBJ1-2; perhaps TRBD1 as D (5 bases). V was shortened by 7 bases and J by 12 bases, with 21 bases between the two germline ends. CDR3 size: 13 residues. CDR3 DNA: TGTGCCAGCACCTCGGAGAGGGACTTGCATCACACCTTC. Translating gives CASTSERDLHHTF.

This clonotype was detected many times. DNA for the CDR3: TGCGCCAGCAGCTTGGGCGGAGGAGACTACGAGCAGTACTTC. Translated, it gives CASSLGGGDYEQYF. The rearrangement joins TRBV5-1 to TRBJ2-7; TRBD2 might be the D (5 bases). Trimming removed 0 bases at V and 3 bases at J, with 10 bases between. The germline CDR1 and CDR2 sequences are SGHRS and YFSETQ. CDR3 length: 14 residues.

The chain couples TRBV7-3 to TRBJ2-7; 12 bases fit TRBD2. J lost 2 bases, V lost 5 bases, and 7 bases had no gene match. This CDR3 comprises 16 residues. Germline V gene lookup returns CDR1 SGHTA and CDR2 FQGTGA. In DNA, the CDR3 is TGTGCCAGCAGCCAGTCTAGCGGGAGGGCCCCCTACGAGCAGTACTTC. As protein: CASSQSSGRAPYEQYF.

J is TRBJ1-2 and V is TRBV4-3, with D unresolved. The CDR3 has 13 amino acids. Trimming left V 1 base short and J 5 bases short, with 8 bases between. Germline-derived CDR1 and CDR2 are LGHNA and YSLEER. CDR3 bases: TGCGCCAGCAGCCAAGTAGGTCGATATGGCTACACCTTC. Translation: CASSQVGRYGYTF.

This clonotype was found many times. The V call is TRBV7-8, the J call TRBJ2-3, with D possibly matching TRBD2 (6 bases). Germline V gene lookup returns CDR1 SGHVS and CDR2 FQNEAQ. Trimming left V 3 bases short and J 6 bases short, with 19 bases between. The CDR3 has 16 amino acids. This CDR3 is CASSFVGGWGFDTQYF. DNA for the CDR3: TGTGCCAGCAGCTTTGTGGGGGGATGGGGTTTCGATACGCAGTATTTT.